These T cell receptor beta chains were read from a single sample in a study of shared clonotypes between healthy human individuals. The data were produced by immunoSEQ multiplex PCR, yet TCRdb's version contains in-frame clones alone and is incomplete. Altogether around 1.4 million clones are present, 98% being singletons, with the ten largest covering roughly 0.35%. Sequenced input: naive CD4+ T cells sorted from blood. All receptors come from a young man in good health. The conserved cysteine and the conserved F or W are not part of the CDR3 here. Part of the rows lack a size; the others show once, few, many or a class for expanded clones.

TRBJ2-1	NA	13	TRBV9	ASSAAVGLNNEQF
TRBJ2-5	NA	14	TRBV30	AWSVRGTGVQETQY
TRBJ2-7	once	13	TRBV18	ASSPLERERSEQY
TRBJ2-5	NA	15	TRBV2	ASSGPQAGGLGETQY
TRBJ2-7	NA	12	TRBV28	ASSRAGGTSEQY
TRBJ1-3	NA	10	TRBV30	AWTGAGNTIY
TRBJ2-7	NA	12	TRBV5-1	ASSSQDPSYEQY
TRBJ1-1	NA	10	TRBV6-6	ASRSGLSEAF
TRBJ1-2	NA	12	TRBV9	ASSVDSTFGGYT
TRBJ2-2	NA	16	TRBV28	ASRTIAGISSNTGELF
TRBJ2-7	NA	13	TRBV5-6	ASSPTGPSSYEQY
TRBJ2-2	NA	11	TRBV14	ASSQMVAGELF
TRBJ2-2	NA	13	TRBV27	ASSLLAGETGELF
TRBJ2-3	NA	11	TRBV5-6	ASSLRLPDTQY
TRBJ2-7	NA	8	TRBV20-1	SARVIKQY
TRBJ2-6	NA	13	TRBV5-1	ASSLGGSGANVLT
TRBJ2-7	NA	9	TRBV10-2	ASRSSYEQY
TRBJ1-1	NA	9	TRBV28	ASSIPAEAF
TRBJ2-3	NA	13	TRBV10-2	ASSEPSGGTDTQY
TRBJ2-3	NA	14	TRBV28	ASSHPRTGGTDTQY
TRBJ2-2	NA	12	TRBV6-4	ASSEGLSTGELF
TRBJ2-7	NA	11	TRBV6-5	ASSYNQLYEQY
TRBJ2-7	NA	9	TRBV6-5	ASTRGQEQY
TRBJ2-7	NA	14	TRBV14	ASSSWTSGSSHEQY
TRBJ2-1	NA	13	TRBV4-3	ASSQDPGTSALGF
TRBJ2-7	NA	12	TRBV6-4	ASSREGGNHEQY
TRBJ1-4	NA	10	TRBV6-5	ASSYLGEKLF
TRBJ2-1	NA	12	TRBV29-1	SVQRQAIHNEQF
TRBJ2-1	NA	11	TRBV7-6	ASSPSMGAEQF
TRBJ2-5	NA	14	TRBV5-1	ASSLLRGTGVETQY
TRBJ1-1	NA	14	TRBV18	ASSPFKGQGISGAF
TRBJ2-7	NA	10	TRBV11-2	ASSFLRREEY
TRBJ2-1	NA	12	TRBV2	ASGLVTPKWEQF
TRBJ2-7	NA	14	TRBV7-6	ASSLEGAVGTYEQY
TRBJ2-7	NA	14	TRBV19	ASSLQTTATFDEQY
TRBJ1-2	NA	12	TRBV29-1	SVGRWDSTYGYT
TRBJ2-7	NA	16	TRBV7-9	ASSLVGPLGLAPGEQY
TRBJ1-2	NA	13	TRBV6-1	ASSEGTGANYGYT
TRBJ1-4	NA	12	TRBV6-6	ASSYGGTNEKLF
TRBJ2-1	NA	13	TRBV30	AWSVGIAGDNEQF
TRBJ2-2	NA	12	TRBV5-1	ASSEGANTGELF
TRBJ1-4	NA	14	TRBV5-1	ASSSTGTGRNEKLF
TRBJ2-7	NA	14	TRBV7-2	ASSLSRTSGSYEQY
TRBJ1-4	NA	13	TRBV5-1	ASSADLATNEKLF
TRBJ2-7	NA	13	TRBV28	ASSKIGKESYEQY
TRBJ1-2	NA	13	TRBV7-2	ASSASDRFSYGYT
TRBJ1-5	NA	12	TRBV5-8	ASSLVRGNQPQH
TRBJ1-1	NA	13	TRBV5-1	ASSNRTGGNTEAF